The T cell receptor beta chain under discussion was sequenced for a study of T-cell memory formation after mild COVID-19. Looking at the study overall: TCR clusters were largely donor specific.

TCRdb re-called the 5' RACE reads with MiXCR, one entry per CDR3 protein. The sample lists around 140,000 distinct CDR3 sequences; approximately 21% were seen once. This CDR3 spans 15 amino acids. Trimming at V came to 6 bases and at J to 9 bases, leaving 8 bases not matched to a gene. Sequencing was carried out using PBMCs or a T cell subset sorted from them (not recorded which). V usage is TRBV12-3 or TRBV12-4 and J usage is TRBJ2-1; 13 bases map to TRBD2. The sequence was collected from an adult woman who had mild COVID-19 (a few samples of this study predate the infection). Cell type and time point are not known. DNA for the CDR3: TGTGCCAGCAGGCCCCGGACTAGCGGGAGAGGTGAGCAGTTCTTC. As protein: CASRPRTSGRGEQFF.